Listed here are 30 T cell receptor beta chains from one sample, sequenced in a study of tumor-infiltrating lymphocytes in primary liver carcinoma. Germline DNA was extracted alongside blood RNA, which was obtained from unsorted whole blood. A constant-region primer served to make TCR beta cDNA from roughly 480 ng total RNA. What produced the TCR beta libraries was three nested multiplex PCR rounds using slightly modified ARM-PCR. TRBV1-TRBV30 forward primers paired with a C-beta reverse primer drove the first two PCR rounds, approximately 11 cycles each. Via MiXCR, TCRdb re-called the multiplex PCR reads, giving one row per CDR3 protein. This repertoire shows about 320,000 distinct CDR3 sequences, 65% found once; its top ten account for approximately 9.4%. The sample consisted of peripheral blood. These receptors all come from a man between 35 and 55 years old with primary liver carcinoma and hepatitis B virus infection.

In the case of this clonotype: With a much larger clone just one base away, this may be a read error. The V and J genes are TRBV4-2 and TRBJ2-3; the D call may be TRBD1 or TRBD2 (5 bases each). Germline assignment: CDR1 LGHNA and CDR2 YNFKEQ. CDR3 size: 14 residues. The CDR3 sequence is CASNQVLGADTQYF. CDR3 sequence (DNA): TGTGCCAGCAACCAAGTTCTGGGGGCAGATACGCAGTATTTT.

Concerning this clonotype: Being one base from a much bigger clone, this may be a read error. Here the CDR3 reads CARSYTSGNTDTQYF. The CDR3 nucleotides read TGTGCCAGAAGTTACACTAGCGGAAACACAGATACGCAGTATTTT. V and J are TRBV6-5 and TRBJ2-3, with TRBD2 identical over 8 bases. The V gene's germline CDR1 is MNHEY and CDR2 SVGAGI. This CDR3 contains 15 residues.

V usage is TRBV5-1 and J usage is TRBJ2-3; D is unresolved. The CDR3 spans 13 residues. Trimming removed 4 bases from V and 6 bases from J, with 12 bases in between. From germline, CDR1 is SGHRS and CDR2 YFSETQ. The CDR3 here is CASSLYRADTQYF. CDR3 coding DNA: TGCGCCAGCAGCCTGTACCGGGCGGATACGCAGTATTTT.

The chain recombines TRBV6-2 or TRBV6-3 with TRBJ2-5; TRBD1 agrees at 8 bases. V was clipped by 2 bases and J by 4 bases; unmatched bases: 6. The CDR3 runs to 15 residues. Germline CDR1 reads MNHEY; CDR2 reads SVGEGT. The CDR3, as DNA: TGTGCCAGCAGTTACATGGATGGGACAGGAGAGACCCAGTACTTC. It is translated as CASSYMDGTGETQYF.

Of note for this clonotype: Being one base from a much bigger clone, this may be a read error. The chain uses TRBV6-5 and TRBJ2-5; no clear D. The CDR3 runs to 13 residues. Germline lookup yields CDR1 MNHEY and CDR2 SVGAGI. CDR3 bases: TGTCCCAGCAGTTACGGGCTAAAAGAGACCCAGTACTTC. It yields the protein CPSSYGLKETQYF.

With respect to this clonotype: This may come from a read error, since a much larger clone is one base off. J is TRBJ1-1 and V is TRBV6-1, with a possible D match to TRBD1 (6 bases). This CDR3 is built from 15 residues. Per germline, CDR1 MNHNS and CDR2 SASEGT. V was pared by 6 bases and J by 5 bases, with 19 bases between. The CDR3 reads CASSFDPGAGTEAFF. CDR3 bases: TGTGCCAGCAGCTTTGACCCGGGGGCAGGAACTGAAGCTTTCTTT.

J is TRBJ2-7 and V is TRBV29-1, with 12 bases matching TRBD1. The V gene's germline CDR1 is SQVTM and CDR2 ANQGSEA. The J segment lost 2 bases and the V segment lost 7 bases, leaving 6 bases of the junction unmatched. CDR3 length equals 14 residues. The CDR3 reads CSGGGTGGTYEQYF. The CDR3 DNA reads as TGCAGCGGGGGGGGGACAGGGGGCACCTACGAGCAGTACTTC.

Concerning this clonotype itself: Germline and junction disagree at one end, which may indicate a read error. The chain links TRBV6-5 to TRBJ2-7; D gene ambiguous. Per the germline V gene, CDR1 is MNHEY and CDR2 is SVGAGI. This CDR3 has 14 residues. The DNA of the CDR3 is TGTACCAGCAAGTTGCGGAAATATTCCTACGAGCAGTACTTC. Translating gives CTSKLRKYSYEQYF.

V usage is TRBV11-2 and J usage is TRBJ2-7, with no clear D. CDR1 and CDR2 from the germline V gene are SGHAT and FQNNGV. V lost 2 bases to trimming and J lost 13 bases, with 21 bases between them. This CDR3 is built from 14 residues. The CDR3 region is CASSLLRDMYGHYF. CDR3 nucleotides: TGTGCCAGCAGCTTACTTAGAGACATGTACGGGCACTACTTC.

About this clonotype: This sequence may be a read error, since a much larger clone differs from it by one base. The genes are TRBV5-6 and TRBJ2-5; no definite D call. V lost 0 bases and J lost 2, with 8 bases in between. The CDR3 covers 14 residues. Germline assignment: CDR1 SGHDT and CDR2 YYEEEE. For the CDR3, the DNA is TGTGCCAGCAGCTTGGGAGAGATACAAGAGACCCAGTACTTC. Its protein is CASSLGEIQETQYF.

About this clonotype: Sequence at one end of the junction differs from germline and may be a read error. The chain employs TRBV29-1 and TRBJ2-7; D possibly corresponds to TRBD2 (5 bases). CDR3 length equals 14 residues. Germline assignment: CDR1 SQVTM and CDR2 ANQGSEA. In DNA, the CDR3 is TGTAGCGTTGGATTACGACTCAACTCCCACGAGCAGTACTTC. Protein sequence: CSVGLRLNSHEQYF.

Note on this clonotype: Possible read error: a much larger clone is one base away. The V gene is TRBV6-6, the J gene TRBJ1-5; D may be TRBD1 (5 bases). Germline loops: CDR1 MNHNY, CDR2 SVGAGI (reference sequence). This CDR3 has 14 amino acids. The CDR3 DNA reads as TGTGCCACCCTACGGGGGGATGTGGGTCAGTCCCAGCATTTT. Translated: CATLRGDVGQSQHF.

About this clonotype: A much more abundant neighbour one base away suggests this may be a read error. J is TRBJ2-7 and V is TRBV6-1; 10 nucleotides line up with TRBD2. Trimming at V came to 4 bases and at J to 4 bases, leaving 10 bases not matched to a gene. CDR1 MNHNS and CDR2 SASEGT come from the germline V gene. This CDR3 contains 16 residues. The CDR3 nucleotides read TGTGCCAGCAGTGGCCCTGAGGCTAGCGGGAGATACGAGCAGTACTTC. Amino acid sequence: CASSGPEASGRYEQYF.

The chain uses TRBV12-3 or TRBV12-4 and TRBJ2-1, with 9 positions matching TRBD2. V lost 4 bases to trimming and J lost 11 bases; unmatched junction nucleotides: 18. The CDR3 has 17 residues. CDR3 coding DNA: TGTGCCAGCAGTTCCGCCTCCCTAGCGGGAATGGTTAGTAAGCAGTTCTTC. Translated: CASSSASLAGMVSKQFF.

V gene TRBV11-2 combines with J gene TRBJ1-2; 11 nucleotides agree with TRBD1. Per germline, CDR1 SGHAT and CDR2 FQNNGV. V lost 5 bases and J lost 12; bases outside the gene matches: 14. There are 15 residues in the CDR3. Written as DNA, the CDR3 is TGTGCCAGCAGCAAAGGGACAGGGGGATTCGAAGACCACACCTTC. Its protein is CASSKGTGGFEDHTF.

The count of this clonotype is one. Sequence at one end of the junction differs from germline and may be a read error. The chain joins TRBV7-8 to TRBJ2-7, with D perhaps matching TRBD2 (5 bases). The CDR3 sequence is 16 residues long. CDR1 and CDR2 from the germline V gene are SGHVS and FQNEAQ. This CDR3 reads CAISLASLQGKGEQYF. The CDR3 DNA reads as TGTGCCATCAGCTTAGCGTCCCTCCAAGGGAAGGGCGAGCAGTACTTC.

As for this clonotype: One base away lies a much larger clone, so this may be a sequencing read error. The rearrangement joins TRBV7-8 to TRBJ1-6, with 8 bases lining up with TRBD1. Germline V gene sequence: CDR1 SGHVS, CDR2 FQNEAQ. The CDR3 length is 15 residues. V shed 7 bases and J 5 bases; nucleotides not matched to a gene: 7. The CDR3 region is CASNSTGVNNSPLHF. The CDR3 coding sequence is TGTGCCAGCAACTCGACAGGGGTGAATAATTCACCCCTCCACTTT.

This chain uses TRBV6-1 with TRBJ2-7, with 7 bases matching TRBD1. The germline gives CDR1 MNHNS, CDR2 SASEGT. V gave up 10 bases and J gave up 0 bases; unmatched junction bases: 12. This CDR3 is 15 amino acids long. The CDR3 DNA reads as TGTGCCACTCAATATCTGGACAGGAGCTCCTACGAGCAGTACTTC. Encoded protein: CATQYLDRSSYEQYF.

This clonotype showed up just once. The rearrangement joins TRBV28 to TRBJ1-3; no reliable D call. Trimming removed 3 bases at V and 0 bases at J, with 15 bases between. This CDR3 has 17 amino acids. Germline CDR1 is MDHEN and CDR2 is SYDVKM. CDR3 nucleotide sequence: TGTGCCAGCAGTTTCTCCAGCCGAATGGGCTCTGGAAACACCATATATTTT. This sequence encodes CASSFSSRMGSGNTIYF. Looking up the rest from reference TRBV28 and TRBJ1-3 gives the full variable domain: DVKVTQSSRYLVKRTGEKVFLECVQDMDHENMFWYRQDPGLGLRLIYFSYDVKMKEKGDIPEGYSVSREKKERFSLILESASTNQTSMYLCASSFSSRMGSGNTIYFGEGSWLTVV.

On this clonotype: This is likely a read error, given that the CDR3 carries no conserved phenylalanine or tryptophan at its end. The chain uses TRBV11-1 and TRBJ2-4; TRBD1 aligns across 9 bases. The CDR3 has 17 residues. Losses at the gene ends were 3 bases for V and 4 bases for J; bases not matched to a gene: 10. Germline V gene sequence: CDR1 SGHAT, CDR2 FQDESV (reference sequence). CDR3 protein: CASSFPGQGASKNIQYL. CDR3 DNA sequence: TGTGCCAGCAGCTTTCCGGGACAGGGAGCATCAAAAAACATTCAGTACCTC.

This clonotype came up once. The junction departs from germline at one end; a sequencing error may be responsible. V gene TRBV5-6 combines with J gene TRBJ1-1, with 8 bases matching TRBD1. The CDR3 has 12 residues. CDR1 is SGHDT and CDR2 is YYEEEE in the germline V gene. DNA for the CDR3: TGTGCCAGCAGCTTTGGACAGGGTGAAGCTTCCTTT. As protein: CASSFGQGEASF.

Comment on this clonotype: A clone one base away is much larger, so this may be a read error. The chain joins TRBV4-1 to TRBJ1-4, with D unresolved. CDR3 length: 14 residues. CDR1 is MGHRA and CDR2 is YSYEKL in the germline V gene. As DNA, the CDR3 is TGCACCAGCAGCCAAGAAGGCACCAAAAGGAAACTGTTTTTT. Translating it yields CTSSQEGTKRKLFF.

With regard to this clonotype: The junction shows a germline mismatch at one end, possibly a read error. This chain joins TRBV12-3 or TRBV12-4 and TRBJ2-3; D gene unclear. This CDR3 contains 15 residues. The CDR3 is CACSRDQSFTDTQYF. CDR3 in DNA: TGTGCCTGCAGCCGCGACCAGTCCTTCACAGATACGCAGTATTTT.

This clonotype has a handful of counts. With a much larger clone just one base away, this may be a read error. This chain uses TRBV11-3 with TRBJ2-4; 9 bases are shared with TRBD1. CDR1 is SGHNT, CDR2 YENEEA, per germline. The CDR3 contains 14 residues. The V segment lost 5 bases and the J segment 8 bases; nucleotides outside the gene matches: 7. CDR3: CASSLAGQGDIQYF. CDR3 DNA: TGTGCCAGCAGCCTTGCGGGACAGGGAGACATTCAGTACTTC.

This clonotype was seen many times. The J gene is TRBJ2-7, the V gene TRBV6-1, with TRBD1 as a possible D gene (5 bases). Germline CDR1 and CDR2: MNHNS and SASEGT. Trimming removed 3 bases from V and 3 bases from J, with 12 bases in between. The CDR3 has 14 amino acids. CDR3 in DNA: TGTGCCAGCAGTGAGCCGGGCAGGGACTACGAGCAGTACTTC. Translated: CASSEPGRDYEQYF.

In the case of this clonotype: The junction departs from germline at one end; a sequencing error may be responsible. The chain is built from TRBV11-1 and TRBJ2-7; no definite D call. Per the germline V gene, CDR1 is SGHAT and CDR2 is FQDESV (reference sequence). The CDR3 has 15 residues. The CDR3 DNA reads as TGTGCCTGCAGCTTAGGAAGGACGGTCTCCTACGATCAGTACTTC. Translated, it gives CACSLGRTVSYDQYF.

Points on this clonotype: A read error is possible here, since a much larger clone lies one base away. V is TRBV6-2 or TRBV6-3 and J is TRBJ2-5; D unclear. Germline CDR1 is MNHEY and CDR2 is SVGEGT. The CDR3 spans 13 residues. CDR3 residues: CVSSFSGWETQYF. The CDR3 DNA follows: TGTGTCAGCTCCTTTTCTGGGTGGGAGACCCAGTACTTC.

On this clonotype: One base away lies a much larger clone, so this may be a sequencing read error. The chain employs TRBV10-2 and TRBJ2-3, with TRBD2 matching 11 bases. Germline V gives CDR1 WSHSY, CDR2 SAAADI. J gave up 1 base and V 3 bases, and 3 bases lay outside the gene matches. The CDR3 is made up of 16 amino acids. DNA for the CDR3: TGCGCCAGCAGTGATGGGACTAGCGGCCGCACAGATACGCAGTATTTT. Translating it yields CASSDGTSGRTDTQYF.

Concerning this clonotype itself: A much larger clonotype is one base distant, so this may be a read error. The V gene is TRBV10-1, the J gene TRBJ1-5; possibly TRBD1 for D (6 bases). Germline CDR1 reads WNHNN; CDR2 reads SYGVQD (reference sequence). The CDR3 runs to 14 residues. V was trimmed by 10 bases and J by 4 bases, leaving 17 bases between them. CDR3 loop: CATLETGKNQPQHF. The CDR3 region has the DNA TGCGCCACTCTTGAGACAGGCAAGAATCAGCCCCAGCATTTT.

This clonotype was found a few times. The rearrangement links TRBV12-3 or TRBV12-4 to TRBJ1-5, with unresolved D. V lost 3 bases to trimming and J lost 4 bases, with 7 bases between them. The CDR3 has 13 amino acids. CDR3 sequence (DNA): TGTGCCAGCAGTTTGAATATAAATCAGCCCCAGCATTTT. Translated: CASSLNINQPQHF.